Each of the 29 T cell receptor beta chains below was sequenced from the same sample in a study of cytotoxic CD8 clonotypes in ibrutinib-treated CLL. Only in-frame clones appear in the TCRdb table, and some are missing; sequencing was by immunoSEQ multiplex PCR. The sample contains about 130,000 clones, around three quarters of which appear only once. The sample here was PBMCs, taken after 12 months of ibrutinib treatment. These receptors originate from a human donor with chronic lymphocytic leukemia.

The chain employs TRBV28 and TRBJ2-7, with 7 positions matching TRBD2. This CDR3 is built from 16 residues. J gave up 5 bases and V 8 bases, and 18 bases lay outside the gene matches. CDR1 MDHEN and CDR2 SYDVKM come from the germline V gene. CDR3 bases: TGTGCCAGCCTAAAGGCCGGGGGGAGCTCGGGTAACGAGCAGTACTTC. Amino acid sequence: CASLKAGGSSGNEQYF.

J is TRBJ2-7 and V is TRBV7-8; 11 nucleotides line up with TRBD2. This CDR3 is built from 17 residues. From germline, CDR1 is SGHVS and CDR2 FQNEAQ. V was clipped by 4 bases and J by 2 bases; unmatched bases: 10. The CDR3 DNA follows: TGTGCCAGCAGCTATATAGCGGGAGGGCCCTCCCCCTACGAGCAGTACTTC. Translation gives CASSYIAGGPSPYEQYF. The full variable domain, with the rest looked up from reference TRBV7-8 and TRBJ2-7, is GAGVSQSPRYKVAKRGQDVALRCDPISGHVSLFWYQQALGQGPEFLTYFQNEAQLDKSGLPSDRFFAERPEGSVSTLKIQRTQQEDSAVYLCASSYIAGGPSPYEQYFGPGTRLTVT.

CDR3 in amino acids: CASSKDRVDSGLGEQFF. CDR3 in DNA: TGTGCCAGCAGCAAAGACAGGGTGGATAGCGGGCTAGGTGAGCAGTTCTTC. The gene calls are TRBV2 and TRBJ2-1, with D perhaps matching TRBD1 or TRBD2 (7 bases each). V was cut by 6 bases and J by 9 bases, with 27 bases left in between. From germline, CDR1 is SNHLY and CDR2 FYNNEI. This CDR3 comprises 17 residues.

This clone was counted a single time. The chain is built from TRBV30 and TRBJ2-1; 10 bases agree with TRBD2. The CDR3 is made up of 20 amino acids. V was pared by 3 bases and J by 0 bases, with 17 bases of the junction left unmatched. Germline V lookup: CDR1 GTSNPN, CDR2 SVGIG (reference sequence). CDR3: CAWSPPPPGTSESSYNEQFF. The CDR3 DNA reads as TGTGCCTGGAGCCCGCCCCCTCCCGGGACTAGCGAGAGCTCCTACAATGAGCAGTTCTTC. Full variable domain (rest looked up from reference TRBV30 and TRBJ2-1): SQTIHQWPATLVQPVGSPLSLECTVEGTSNPNLYWYRQAAGRGLQLLFYSVGIGQISSEVPQNLSASRPQDRQFILSSKKLLLSDSGFYLCAWSPPPPGTSESSYNEQFFGPGTRLTVL.

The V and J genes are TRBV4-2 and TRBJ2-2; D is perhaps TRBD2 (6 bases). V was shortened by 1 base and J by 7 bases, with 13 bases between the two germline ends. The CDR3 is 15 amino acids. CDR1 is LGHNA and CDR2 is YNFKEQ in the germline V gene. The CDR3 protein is CASSQVTGGDGELFF. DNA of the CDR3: TGTGCCAGCAGCCAAGTAACCGGGGGAGACGGGGAGCTGTTTTTT.

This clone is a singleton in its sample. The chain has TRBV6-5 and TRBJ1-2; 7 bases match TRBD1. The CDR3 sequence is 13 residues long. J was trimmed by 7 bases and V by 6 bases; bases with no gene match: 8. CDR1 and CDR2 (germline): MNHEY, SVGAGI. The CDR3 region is CASSPKTGIGYTF. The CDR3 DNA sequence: TGTGCCAGCAGCCCTAAGACAGGGATTGGCTACACCTTC.

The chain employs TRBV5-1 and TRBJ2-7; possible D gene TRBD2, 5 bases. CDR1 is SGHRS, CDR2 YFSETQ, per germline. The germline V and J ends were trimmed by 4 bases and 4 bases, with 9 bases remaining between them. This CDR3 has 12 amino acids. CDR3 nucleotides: TGCGCCAGCAGCCGGGAACATTACGAGCAGTACTTC. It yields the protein CASSREHYEQYF.

Written as DNA, the CDR3 is TGTGCCAGCAGCGTATACGGGTTCACAGATACGCAGTATTTT. Protein: CASSVYGFTDTQYF. This chain joins TRBV9 and TRBJ2-3; no definite D call. V dropped 1 base and J dropped 2 bases, with 8 bases sitting between them. The CDR3 length is 14 residues. Germline V gene lookup returns CDR1 SGDLS and CDR2 YYNGEE.

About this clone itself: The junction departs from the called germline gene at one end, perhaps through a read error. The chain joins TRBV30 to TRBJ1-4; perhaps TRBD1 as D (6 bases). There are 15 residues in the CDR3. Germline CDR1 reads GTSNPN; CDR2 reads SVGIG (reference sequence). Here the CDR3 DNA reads TGTGCCTGGAGCCGTACATGGGACAAGGATGAAAAACTGCTTTTT. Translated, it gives CAWSRTWDKDEKLLF.

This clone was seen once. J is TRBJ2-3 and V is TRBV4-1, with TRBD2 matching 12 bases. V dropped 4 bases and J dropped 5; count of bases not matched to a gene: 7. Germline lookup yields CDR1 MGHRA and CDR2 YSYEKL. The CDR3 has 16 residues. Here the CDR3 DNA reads TGCGCCAGCAGCCTGCGGGCTAGCGGGAGGGAAGATACGCAGTATTTT. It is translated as CASSLRASGREDTQYF.

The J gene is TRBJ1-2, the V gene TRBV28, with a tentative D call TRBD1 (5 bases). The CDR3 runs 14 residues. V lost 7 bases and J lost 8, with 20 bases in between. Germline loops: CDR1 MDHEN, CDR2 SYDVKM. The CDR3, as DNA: TGTGCCAGCATTCGTGGGGCTGACTTACGGGGCTACACCTTC. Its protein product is CASIRGADLRGYTF.

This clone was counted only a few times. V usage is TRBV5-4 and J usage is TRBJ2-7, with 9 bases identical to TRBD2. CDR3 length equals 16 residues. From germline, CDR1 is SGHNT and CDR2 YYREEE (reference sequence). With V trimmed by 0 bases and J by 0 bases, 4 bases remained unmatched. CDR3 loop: CASSLGTSASSYEQYF. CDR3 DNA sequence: TGTGCCAGCAGCTTGGGGACTAGCGCTAGCTCCTACGAGCAGTACTTC. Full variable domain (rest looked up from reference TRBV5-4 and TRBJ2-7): ETGVTQSPTHLIKTRGQQVTLRCSSQSGHNTVSWYQQALGQGPQFIFQYYREEENGRGNFPPRFSGLQFPNYSSELNVNALELDDSALYLCASSLGTSASSYEQYFGPGTRLTVT.

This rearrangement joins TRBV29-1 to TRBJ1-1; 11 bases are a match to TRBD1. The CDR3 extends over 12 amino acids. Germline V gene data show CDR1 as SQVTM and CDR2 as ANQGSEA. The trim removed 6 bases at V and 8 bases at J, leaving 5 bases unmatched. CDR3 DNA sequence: TGCAGCGTCGGACAGGGGGCTGGAGAAGCTTTCTTT. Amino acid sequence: CSVGQGAGEAFF.

The CDR3 region is CASSFLKTSGSYEQYF. In DNA, the CDR3 is TGTGCCAGCAGTTTTCTAAAAACTAGCGGGAGCTACGAGCAGTACTTC. The J gene is TRBJ2-7, the V gene TRBV28; 11 bases match TRBD2. Germline loops: CDR1 MDHEN, CDR2 SYDVKM. The CDR3 is made up of 16 amino acids. With 3 bases clipped from V and 3 bases from J, the junction kept 7 bases outside the gene matches.

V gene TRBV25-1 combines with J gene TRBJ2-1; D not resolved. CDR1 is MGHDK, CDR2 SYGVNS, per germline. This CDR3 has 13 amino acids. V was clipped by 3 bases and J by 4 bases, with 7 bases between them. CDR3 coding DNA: TGTGCCAGCAGTGATCACCCTTACAATGAGCAGTTCTTC. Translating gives CASSDHPYNEQFF.

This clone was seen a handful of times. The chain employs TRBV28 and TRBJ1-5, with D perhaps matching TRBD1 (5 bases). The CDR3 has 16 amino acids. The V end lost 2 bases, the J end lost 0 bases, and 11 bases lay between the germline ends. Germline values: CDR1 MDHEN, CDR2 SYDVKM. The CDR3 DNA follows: TGTGCCAGCAGTTTAAGGGCAGGGTTTAGCAATCAGCCCCAGCATTTT. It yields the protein CASSLRAGFSNQPQHF. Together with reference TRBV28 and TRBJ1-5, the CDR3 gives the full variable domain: DVKVTQSSRYLVKRTGEKVFLECVQDMDHENMFWYRQDPGLGLRLIYFSYDVKMKEKGDIPEGYSVSREKKERFSLILESASTNQTSMYLCASSLRAGFSNQPQHFGDGTRLSIL.

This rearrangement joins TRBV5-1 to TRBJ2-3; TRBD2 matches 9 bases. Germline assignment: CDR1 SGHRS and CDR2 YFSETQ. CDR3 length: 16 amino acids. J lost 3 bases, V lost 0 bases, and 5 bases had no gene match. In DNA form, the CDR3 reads TGCGCCAGCAGCTTGGGTCTAGCGGGACCAACAGATACGCAGTATTTT. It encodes CASSLGLAGPTDTQYF.

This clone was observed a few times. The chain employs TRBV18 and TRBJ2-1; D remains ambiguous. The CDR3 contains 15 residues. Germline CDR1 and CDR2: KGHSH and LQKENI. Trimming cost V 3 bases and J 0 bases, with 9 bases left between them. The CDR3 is CASSPTHHSYNEQFF. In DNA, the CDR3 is TGTGCCAGCTCACCCACTCACCACTCCTACAATGAGCAGTTCTTC.

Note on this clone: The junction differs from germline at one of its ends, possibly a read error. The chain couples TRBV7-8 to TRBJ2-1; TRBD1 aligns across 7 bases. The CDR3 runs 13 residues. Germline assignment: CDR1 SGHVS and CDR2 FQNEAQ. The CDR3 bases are TGTGCCAGCAGCTTAGCGGGGGACAGTTGGAAAGTCTTC. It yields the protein CASSLAGDSWKVF.

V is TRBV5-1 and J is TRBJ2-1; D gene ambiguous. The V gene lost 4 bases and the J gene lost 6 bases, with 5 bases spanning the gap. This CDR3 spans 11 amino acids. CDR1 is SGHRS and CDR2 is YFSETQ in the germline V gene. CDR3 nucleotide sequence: TGCGCCAGCAGCCAAACCAATGAGCAGTTCTTC. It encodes CASSQTNEQFF.

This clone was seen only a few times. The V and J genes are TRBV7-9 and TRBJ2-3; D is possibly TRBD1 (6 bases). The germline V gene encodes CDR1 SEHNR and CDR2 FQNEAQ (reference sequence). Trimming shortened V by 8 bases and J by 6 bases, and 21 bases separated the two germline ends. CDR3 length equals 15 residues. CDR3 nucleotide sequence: TGTGCCAGCGGACTTAACAGAAACAGGGCCGATACGCAGTATTTT. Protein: CASGLNRNRADTQYF.

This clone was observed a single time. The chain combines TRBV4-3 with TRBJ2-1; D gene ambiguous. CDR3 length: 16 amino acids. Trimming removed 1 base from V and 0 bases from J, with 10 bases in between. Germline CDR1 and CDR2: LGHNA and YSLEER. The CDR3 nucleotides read TGCGCCAGCAGCCAAGGCCCGACGGGCTCCTACAATGAGCAGTTCTTC. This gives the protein CASSQGPTGSYNEQFF.

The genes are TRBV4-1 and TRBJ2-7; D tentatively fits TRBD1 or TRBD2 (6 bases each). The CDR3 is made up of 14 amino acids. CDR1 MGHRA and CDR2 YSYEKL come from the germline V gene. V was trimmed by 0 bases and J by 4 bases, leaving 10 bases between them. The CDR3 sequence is CASSQDLGGYEQYF. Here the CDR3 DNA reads TGCGCCAGCAGCCAAGATTTAGGGGGGTACGAGCAGTACTTC.

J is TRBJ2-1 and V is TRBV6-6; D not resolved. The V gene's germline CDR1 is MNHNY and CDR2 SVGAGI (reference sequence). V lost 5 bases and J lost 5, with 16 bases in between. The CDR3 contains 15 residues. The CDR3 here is CASSPTILDDNEQFF. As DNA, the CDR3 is TGTGCCAGCAGTCCGACCATATTGGACGACAATGAGCAGTTCTTC.

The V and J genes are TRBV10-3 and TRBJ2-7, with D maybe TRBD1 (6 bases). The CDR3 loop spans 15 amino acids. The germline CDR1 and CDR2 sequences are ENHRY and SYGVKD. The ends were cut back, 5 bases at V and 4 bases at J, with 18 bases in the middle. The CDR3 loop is CAISFADRRQYEQYF. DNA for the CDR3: TGTGCCATCAGTTTTGCTGACAGGCGGCAATACGAGCAGTACTTC.

The CDR3 nucleotides read TGTGCCAGCAGCTTCTCTAGCGGGAGGGCCACAGATACGCAGTATTTT. Amino acid sequence: CASSFSSGRATDTQYF. V is TRBV7-9 and J is TRBJ2-3, with 12 bases identical to TRBD2. Per germline, CDR1 SEHNR and CDR2 FQNEAQ (reference sequence). Germline trimming cut 3 bases from V and 2 bases from J; bases unmatched to any gene: 3. This CDR3 is built from 16 residues.

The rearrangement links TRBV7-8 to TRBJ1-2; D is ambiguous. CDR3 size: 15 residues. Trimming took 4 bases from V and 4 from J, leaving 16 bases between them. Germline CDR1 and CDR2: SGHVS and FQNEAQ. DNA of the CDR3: TGTGCCAGCAGCTCCCAACCCCATCCAGGCTATGGCTACACCTTC. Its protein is CASSSQPHPGYGYTF.

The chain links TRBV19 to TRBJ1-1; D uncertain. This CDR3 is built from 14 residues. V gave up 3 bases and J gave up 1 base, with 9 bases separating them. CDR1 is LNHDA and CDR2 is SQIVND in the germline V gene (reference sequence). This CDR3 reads CASSIGPRNTEAFF. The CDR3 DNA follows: TGTGCCAGTAGTATCGGGCCCCGGAACACTGAAGCTTTCTTT.

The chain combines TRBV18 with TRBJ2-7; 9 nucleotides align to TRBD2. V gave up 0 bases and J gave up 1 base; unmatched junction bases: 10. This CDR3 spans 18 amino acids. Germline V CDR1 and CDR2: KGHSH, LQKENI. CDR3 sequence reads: CASSPPSGSSGGSYEQYF. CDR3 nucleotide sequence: TGTGCCAGCTCACCACCTAGCGGGAGTTCGGGTGGGTCCTACGAGCAGTACTTC.